These 21 T cell receptor beta chains originate from one sample sequenced in a study of spatial heterogeneity in lung cancer. From the 5' RACE reads, TCRdb called clonotypes with MiXCR, one entry per CDR3 protein. The sample includes approximately 66,000 distinct CDR3 sequences, approximately 6.3% seen only once; the top ten take approximately 15%. Documented time point: sample taken at primary tumor resection. The specimen comprised PBMCs, sampled at surgery. Receptors originate from a female donor with early-stage non-small cell lung cancer.

CDR3 amino acids: CASSLAGASSYNSPLHF. DNA for the CDR3: TGTGCCAGCAGTTTAGCAGGGGCGAGCTCCTATAATTCACCCCTCCACTTT. V usage is TRBV27 and J usage is TRBJ1-6; D perhaps matches TRBD1 (6 bases). Trimming took 2 bases from V and 0 from J, leaving 11 bases between them. The CDR3 covers 17 residues. The germline V gene encodes CDR1 MNHEY and CDR2 SMNVEV (reference sequence).

This CDR3 reads CASSLGLAGEYEQYV. CDR3 sequence (DNA): TGTGCCAGCAGCTTAGGGCTAGCGGGGGAGTACGAGCAGTACGTC. The chain recombines TRBV7-2 with TRBJ2-7, with 10 positions matching TRBD2. This CDR3 comprises 15 residues. Germline CDR1 reads SGHTA; CDR2 reads FQGNSA. J was trimmed by 4 bases and V by 1 base; bases with no gene match: 4.

This clonotype was recorded at least ten times. The genes are TRBV5-6 and TRBJ2-7; no definite D call. V lost 4 bases, J lost 3 bases, and 8 bases lay in between. The CDR3 is 12 residues long. Germline values: CDR1 SGHDT, CDR2 YYEEEE. The CDR3 nucleotides read TGTGCCAGCAGCACAACCAGCTACGAGCAGTACTTC. This codes for CASSTTSYEQYF.

This clonotype was counted ten times or more. The chain links TRBV11-2 to TRBJ2-4; tentatively, D is TRBD2 (5 bases). This CDR3 comprises 18 residues. CDR1 and CDR2 (germline): SGHAT, FQNNGV. The V end lost 5 bases, the J end lost 2 bases, and 22 bases lay between the germline ends. The CDR3 DNA follows: TGTGCCAGCAGCCCGTATGCCCGGGCCGAGGGAACCAAAAACATTCAGTACTTC. Its translation: CASSPYARAEGTKNIQYF.

This clonotype turned up a few times. The V and J genes are TRBV5-1 and TRBJ1-2, with 8 nucleotides matching TRBD1. CDR3 length equals 14 residues. Germline CDR1 is SGHRS and CDR2 is YFSETQ. V was clipped by 4 bases and J by 5 bases; unmatched bases: 7. The CDR3 region is CASSPLTGGYGYTF. Here the CDR3 DNA reads TGCGCCAGCAGCCCCTTAACAGGGGGTTATGGCTACACCTTC.

The CDR3 here is CASSLGQGEQYV. CDR3 DNA: TGCGCCAGCAGCTTGGGACAGGGCGAGCAGTACGTC. This chain connects TRBV5-1 to TRBJ2-7, with TRBD1 matching over 7 bases. V trimming: 0 bases; J trimming: 6 bases; junction bases outside the gene matches: 0. This CDR3 spans 12 amino acids. Per germline, CDR1 SGHRS and CDR2 YFSETQ.

The CDR3 region has the DNA TGTGCCAGCACTTCGGGGGGCTCCTACAATGAGCAGTTCTTC. It codes for CASTSGGSYNEQFF. The rearrangement joins TRBV6-2 or TRBV6-3 to TRBJ2-1; 7 bases match TRBD2. The J segment lost 0 bases and the V segment lost 7 bases, leaving 3 bases of the junction unmatched. CDR3 length equals 14 residues. CDR1 is MNHEY, CDR2 SVGEGT, per germline.

The chain employs TRBV7-2 and TRBJ1-2; D not certain. Between the trimmed V and J ends, which lost 1 base and 6 bases, there was a span of 15 bases. Germline values: CDR1 SGHTA, CDR2 FQGNSA. This CDR3 contains 15 residues. The CDR3 bases are TGTGCCAGCAGCTTAGAGGCCGGAGGAACCAATGGCTACACCTTC. This sequence encodes CASSLEAGGTNGYTF.

This clonotype showed up many times. The V gene is TRBV20-1, the J gene TRBJ1-4; 9 bases align to TRBD1. J lost 5 bases, V lost 3 bases, and 7 bases had no gene match. Germline assignment: CDR1 DFQATT and CDR2 SNEGSKA (reference sequence). The CDR3 consists of 15 residues. The CDR3 bases are TGCAGTGCTAGGGTAACAGGGGGCCCCAATGAAAAACTGTTTTTT. It encodes CSARVTGGPNEKLFF.

This clonotype was observed at least ten times. The rearrangement uses TRBV27 and TRBJ2-1, with TRBD2 matching over 15 bases. The CDR3 length is 14 residues. Germline CDR1 is MNHEY and CDR2 is SMNVEV (reference sequence). V lost 4 bases to trimming and J lost 9 bases; unmatched junction nucleotides: 1. The CDR3 is CASSWGLAGGEQFF. The CDR3 nucleotides read TGTGCCAGCAGTTGGGGACTAGCGGGAGGTGAGCAGTTCTTC.

This clonotype showed up many times. This rearrangement joins TRBV7-2 to TRBJ1-6, with D unresolved. Germline values: CDR1 SGHTA, CDR2 FQGNSA. V lost 10 bases to trimming and J lost 1 base, with 17 bases between them. The CDR3 covers 16 residues. The DNA for the CDR3 is TGTGCCATCAGTTCAATATTGGGTTCCTATAATTCACCCCTCCACTTT. Translation gives CAISSILGSYNSPLHF. The complete variable domain, with remaining parts taken from reference TRBV7-2 and TRBJ1-6, reads GAGVSQSPSNKVTEKGKDVELRCDPISGHTALYWYRQSLGQGLEFLIYFQGNSAPDKSGLPSDRFSAERTGGSVSTLTIQRTQQEDSAVYLCAISSILGSYNSPLHFGNGTRLTVT.

This clonotype has a count of ten or more. The V gene is TRBV7-2, the J gene TRBJ1-2; perhaps TRBD1 as D (6 bases). The CDR3 loop spans 16 amino acids. Trimming cost V 1 base and J 4 bases, with 16 bases left between them. Germline V gene data show CDR1 as SGHTA and CDR2 as FQGNSA. The CDR3 sequence is CASSLGAGGAGYGYTF. DNA for the CDR3: TGTGCCAGCAGCTTAGGTGCCGGGGGGGCAGGCTATGGCTACACCTTC.

This clonotype came up many times. The rearrangement joins TRBV29-1 to TRBJ1-1; D might be TRBD1 (6 bases). The CDR3 has 13 residues. CDR1 is SQVTM and CDR2 is ANQGSEA in the germline V gene. The V gene lost 6 bases and the J gene lost 2 bases, with 13 bases spanning the gap. The CDR3 nucleotides are TGCAGCGTAGAAACAGGGCGAAACACTGAAGCTTTCTTT. Amino acids: CSVETGRNTEAFF.

In its sample, this clonotype was seen many times. This rearrangement joins TRBV6-1 to TRBJ2-1; 12 nucleotides align to TRBD2. The germline CDR1 and CDR2 sequences are MNHNS and SASEGT. J was trimmed by 4 bases and V by 9 bases; bases with no gene match: 4. This CDR3 has 14 amino acids. As DNA, the CDR3 is TGTGCCAGTCAAACTAGCGGGAGGTACAATGAGCAGTTCTTC. Encoded protein: CASQTSGRYNEQFF.

This clonotype was counted many times. The rearrangement links TRBV5-4 to TRBJ1-2, with 9 bases lining up with TRBD1. CDR1 and CDR2 from the germline V gene are SGHNT and YYREEE (reference sequence). V lost 5 bases to trimming and J lost 12 bases; unmatched junction nucleotides: 11. CDR3 size: 13 residues. CDR3 in amino acids: CASRGQGRYGDTF. Written as DNA, the CDR3 is TGTGCCAGCAGGGGACAGGGACGTTATGGGGACACCTTC.

The CDR3, as DNA: TGTGCCAGCAGCTTTGAACCGGATACGCAGTATTTT. It yields the protein CASSFEPDTQYF. J is TRBJ2-3 and V is TRBV7-2; no clear D gene. Germline lookup yields CDR1 SGHTA and CDR2 FQGNSA. The CDR3 length is 12 residues. V was clipped by 3 bases and J by 6 bases, with 7 bases between them.

This clonotype was seen more than once but under ten times. The rearrangement links TRBV2 to TRBJ2-7; 7 nucleotides line up with TRBD1. Germline V lookup: CDR1 SNHLY, CDR2 FYNNEI. The J segment lost 4 bases and the V segment lost 6 bases, leaving 3 bases of the junction unmatched. This CDR3 is 12 amino acids long. DNA for the CDR3: TGTGCCAGCAGCCAGGACAGGTACGAGCAGTACGTC. It is translated as CASSQDRYEQYV.

Only a few counts were recorded for this clonotype. The chain has TRBV5-6 and TRBJ1-2; 7 positions agree with TRBD1. The CDR3 spans 17 residues. The V and J ends lost 2 bases and 4 bases, in that order; junction bases with no gene match: 14. Germline lookup yields CDR1 SGHDT and CDR2 YYEEEE. CDR3 coding DNA: TGTGCCAGCAGCTTTTGGAGGGGGCTCGGGACCGTCTATGGCTACACCTTC. This translates into CASSFWRGLGTVYGYTF.

This clonotype is deemed medium-sized. The chain joins TRBV7-8 to TRBJ2-6; D call uncertain. The CDR3 length is 15 residues. Germline CDR1 SGHVS, CDR2 FQNEAQ. V shed 3 bases and J shed 2 bases, with 8 bases lying between them. DNA for the CDR3: TGTGCCAGCAGCTTCCTACATACTGGGGCCAACGTCCTGACTTTC. Translated: CASSFLHTGANVLTF. The entire variable domain, with the rest obtained from reference TRBV7-8 and TRBJ2-6, is as follows: GAGVSQSPRYKVAKRGQDVALRCDPISGHVSLFWYQQALGQGPEFLTYFQNEAQLDKSGLPSDRFFAERPEGSVSTLKIQRTQQEDSAVYLCASSFLHTGANVLTFGAGSRLTVL.

This clonotype showed up many times. V and J are TRBV6-1 and TRBJ2-5; 10 bases fit TRBD2. After removal of 2 bases from V and 5 bases from J, the junction contained 11 bases not matched to a gene. CDR1 MNHNS and CDR2 SASEGT come from the germline V gene. The CDR3 sequence is 17 residues long. As DNA, the CDR3 is TGTGCCAGCAGTGAATTCCCTAGCGGGGGACGATCGGAGACCCAGTACTTC. Its protein is CASSEFPSGGRSETQYF.

The chain links TRBV19 to TRBJ1-2; 10 bases fit TRBD1. Germline lookup yields CDR1 LNHDA and CDR2 SQIVND (reference sequence). CDR3 length: 14 amino acids. The V gene end was trimmed by 7 bases and the J gene end by 6 bases; junction bases not matched to a gene: 8. The CDR3 DNA reads as TGTGCCAGTAACCCTCGGGACAGGGGTCATGGCTACACCTTC. Translation: CASNPRDRGHGYTF.